This record covers a single T cell receptor beta chain. Trimming at V came to 3 bases and at J to 12 bases, leaving 13 bases not matched to a gene. CDR1 is MDHEN, CDR2 SYDVKM, per germline. This CDR3 region has 15 residues. Assay: immunoSEQ multiplex PCR; the TCRdb copy retains only in-frame clones and omits some. The table records 400,000 to 550,000 clones, approximately 90% of them present only once. The data derive from a study of blood T cell repertoires in COVID-19. The overall study: PBMCs, B-cell-depleted T cells, or T cells were the source of the cDNA or gDNA that made up the material.

Specimen: peripheral blood. The clonotype originates from a woman aged 25 to 39 with acute or convalescent COVID-19. This sequence joins TRBV28 and TRBJ2-5; 10 nucleotides align to TRBD1. The CDR3 nucleotides read TGTGCCAGCAGTTTTCCAGGGACAGGGGCTTTCACCGAGTACTTC. Its protein product is CASSFPGTGAFTEYF.